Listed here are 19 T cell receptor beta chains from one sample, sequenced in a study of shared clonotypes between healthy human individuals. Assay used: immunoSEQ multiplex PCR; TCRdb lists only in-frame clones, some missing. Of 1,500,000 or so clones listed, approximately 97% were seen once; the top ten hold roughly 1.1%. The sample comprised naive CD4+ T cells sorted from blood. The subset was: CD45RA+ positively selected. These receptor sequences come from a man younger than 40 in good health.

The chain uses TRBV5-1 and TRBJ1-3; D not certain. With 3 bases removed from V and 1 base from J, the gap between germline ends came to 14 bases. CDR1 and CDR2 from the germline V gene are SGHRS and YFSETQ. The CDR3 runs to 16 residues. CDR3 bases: TGCGCCAGCAGCTCCTCCTCCGGGGTGTCTGGAAACACCATATATTTT. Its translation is CASSSSSGVSGNTIYF.

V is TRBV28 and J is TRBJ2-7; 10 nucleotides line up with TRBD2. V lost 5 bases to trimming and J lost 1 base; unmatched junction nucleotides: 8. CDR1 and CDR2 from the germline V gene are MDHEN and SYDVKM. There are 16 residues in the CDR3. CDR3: CASSTPGLARSYEQYF. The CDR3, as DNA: TGTGCCAGCAGTACACCGGGACTAGCGAGATCCTACGAGCAGTACTTC.

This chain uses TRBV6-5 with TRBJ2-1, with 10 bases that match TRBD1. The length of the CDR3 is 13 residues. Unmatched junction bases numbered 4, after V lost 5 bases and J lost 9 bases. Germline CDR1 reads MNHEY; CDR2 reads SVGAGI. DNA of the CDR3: TGTGCCAGCAGTGCGACAGGGGGCGGTGAGCAGTTCTTC. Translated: CASSATGGGEQFF.

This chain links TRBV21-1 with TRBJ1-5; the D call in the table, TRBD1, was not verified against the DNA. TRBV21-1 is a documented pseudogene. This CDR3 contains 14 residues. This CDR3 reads CASSLTGKDQPQHF. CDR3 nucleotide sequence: TGTGCCAGCAGCCTGACAGGGAAAGATCAGCCCCAGCATTTT.

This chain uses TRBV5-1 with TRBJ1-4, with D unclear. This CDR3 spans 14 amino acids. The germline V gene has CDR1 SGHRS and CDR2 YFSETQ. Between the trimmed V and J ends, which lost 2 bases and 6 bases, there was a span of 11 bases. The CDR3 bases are TGCGCCAGCAGCTTATACAGCCCGGATGAAAAACTGTTTTTT. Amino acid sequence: CASSLYSPDEKLFF.

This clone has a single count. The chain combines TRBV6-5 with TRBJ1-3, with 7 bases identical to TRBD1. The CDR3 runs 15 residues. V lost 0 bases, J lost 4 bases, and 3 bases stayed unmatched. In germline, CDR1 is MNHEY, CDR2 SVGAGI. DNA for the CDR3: TGTGCCAGCAGTTACTCGACAGGGTTCGGAAACACCATATATTTT. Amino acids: CASSYSTGFGNTIYF.

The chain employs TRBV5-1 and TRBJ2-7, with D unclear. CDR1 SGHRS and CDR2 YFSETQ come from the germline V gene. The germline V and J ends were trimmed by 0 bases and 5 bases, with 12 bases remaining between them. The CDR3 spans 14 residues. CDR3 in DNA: TGCGCCAGCAGCTTGGCCGGAAACGTCCACGAGCAGTACTTC. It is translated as CASSLAGNVHEQYF.

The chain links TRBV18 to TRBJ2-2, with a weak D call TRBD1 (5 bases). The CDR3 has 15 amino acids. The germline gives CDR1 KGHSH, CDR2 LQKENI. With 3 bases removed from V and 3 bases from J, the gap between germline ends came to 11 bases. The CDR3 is CASSPRDLYTGELFF. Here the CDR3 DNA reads TGTGCCAGCTCACCCAGGGATTTGTACACCGGGGAGCTGTTTTTT.

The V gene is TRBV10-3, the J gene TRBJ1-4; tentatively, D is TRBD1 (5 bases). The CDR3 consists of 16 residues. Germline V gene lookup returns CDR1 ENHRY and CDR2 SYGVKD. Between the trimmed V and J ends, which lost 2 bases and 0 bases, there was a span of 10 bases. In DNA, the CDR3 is TGTGCCATCAGTGAGGGGGGTTCGGCAACTAATGAAAAACTGTTTTTT. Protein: CAISEGGSATNEKLFF.

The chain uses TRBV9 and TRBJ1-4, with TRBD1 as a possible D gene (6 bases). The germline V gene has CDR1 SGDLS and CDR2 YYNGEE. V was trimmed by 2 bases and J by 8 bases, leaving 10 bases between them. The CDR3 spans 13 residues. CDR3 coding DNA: TGTGCCAGCAGCGTGAGGGGGGGAGAAAAACTGTTTTTT. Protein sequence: CASSVRGGEKLFF. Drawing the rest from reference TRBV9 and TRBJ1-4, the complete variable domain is DSGVTQTPKHLITATGQRVTLRCSPRSGDLSVYWYQQSLDQGLQFLIQYYNGEERAKGNILERFSAQQFPDLHSELNLSSLELGDSALYFCASSVRGGEKLFFGSGTQLSVL.

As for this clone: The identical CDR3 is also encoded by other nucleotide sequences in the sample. CDR3 coding DNA: TGTGCCAGCAGCGTAGGGCAGGGGGCCTACGAGCAGTACTTC. This translates into CASSVGQGAYEQYF. The chain uses TRBV9 and TRBJ2-7; 7 bases map to TRBD1. V was clipped by 0 bases and J by 2 bases; unmatched bases: 2. The CDR3 extends over 14 amino acids. CDR1 is SGDLS and CDR2 is YYNGEE in the germline V gene.

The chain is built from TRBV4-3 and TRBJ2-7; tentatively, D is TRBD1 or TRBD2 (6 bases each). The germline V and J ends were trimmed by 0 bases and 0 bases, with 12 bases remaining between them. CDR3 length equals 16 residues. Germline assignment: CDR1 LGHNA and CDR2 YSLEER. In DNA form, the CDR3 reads TGCGCCAGCAGCCAAGATCAGGGGACTCGCTCCTACGAGCAGTACTTC. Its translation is CASSQDQGTRSYEQYF.

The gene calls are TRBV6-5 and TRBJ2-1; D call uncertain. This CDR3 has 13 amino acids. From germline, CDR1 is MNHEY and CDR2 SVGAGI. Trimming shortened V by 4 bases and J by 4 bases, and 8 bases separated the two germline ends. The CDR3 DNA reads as TGTGCCAGCAGTTCGGTAGGGTACAATGAGCAGTTCTTC. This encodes CASSSVGYNEQFF.

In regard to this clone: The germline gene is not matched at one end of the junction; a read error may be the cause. CDR3: CASSPRQGLSSEQYF. For the CDR3, the DNA is TGTGCCAGCAGTCCACGACAGGGACTCTCCTCCGAGCAGTACTTC. V usage is TRBV27 and J usage is TRBJ2-7, with TRBD1 as a possible D gene (7 bases). Germline V gene sequence: CDR1 MNHEY, CDR2 SMNVEV (reference sequence). The CDR3 length is 15 residues.

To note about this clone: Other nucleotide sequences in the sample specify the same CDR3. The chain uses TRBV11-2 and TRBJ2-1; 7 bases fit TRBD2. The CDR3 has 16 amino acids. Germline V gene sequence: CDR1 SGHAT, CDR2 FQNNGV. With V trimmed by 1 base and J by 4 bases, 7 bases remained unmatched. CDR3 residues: CASSLVSSGRYNEQFF. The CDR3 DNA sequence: TGTGCCAGCAGCTTAGTGTCTAGCGGACGATACAATGAGCAGTTCTTC.

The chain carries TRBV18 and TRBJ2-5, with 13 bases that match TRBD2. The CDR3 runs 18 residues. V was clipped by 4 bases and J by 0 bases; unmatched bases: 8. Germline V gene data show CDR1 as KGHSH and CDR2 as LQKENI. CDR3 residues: CASSRGLAGEGYQETQYF. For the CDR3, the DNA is TGTGCCAGCTCACGAGGACTAGCGGGAGAAGGTTACCAAGAGACCCAGTACTTC. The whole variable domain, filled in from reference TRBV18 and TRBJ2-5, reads NAGVMQNPRHLVRRRGQEARLRCSPMKGHSHVYWYRQLPEEGLKFMVYLQKENIIDESGMPKERFSAEFPKEGPSILRIQQVVRGDSAAYFCASSRGLAGEGYQETQYFGPGTRLLVL.

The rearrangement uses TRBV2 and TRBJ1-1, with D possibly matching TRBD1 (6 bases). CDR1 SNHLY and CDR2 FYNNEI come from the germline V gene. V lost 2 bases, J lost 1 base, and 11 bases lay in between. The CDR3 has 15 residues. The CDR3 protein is CASSEYGQTNTEAFF. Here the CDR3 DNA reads TGTGCCAGCAGTGAATACGGACAGACGAACACTGAAGCTTTCTTT.

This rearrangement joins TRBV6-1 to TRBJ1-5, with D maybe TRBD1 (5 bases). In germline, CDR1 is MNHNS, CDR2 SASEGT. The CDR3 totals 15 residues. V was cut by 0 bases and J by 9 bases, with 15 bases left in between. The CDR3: CASSEAWQGSRPQHF. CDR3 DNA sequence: TGTGCCAGCAGTGAAGCGTGGCAGGGCTCCAGGCCCCAGCATTTT.

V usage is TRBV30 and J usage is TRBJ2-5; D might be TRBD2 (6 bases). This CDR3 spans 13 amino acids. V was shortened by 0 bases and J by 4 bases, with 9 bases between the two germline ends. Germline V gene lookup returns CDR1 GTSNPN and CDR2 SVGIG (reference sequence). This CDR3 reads CAWSVLGGETQYF. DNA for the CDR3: TGTGCCTGGAGTGTCTTGGGAGGAGAGACCCAGTACTTC.